This T cell receptor beta chain was recorded in a study of T cell responses to AZD1222 COVID-19 vaccine. General study results and limits: Clonal diversity was possibly underestimated; the donors were predominantly white British and more often female. Only a handful of AZD1222 recipients, roughly six in all, had baseline seropositivity. Spike was spanned by vaccine-associated CD4 TCRs, which were dominant at 160-218 and 743-854.

The data were produced by immunoSEQ multiplex PCR, yet TCRdb's version contains in-frame clones alone and is incomplete. The sample carries about 70,000 clones, over 80% recorded once. CDR3 length equals 19 residues. Germline CDR1 reads SGHVS; CDR2 reads FQNEAQ. V was clipped by 2 bases and J by 0 bases; unmatched bases: 8. This clone showed up just once. Its target is unknown. The specimen was peripheral blood, collected on day 0 of AZD1222 vaccination. This sequence joins TRBV7-8 and TRBJ2-1; 12 positions match TRBD2. The clonotype was recovered from an adult in good health. The CDR3 reads CASSLRVLAGGSSYNEQFF. In DNA, the CDR3 is TGTGCCAGCAGCTTAAGAGTACTAGCGGGGGGCAGCTCCTACAATGAGCAGTTCTTC.